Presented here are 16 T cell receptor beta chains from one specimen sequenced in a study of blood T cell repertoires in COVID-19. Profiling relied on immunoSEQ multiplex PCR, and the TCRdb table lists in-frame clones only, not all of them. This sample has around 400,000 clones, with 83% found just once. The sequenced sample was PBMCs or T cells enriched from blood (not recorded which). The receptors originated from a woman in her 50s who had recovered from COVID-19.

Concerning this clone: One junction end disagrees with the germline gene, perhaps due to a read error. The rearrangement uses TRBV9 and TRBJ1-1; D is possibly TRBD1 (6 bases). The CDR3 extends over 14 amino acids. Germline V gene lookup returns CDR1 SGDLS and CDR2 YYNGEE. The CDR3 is CASTVQGSFTEAFF. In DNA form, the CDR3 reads TGTGCCAGCACCGTACAGGGTAGTTTCACTGAAGCTTTCTTT.

Here the CDR3 DNA reads TGTGCCAGCAGCGCTACAGGGTCTGGAAACACCATATATTTT. The encoded protein is CASSATGSGNTIYF. The chain joins TRBV9 to TRBJ1-3; a possible D gene is TRBD1 (6 bases). Germline V lookup: CDR1 SGDLS, CDR2 YYNGEE. The CDR3 sequence is 14 residues long. The V gene lost 3 bases and the J gene lost 1 base, with 8 bases spanning the gap. Looking up the rest from reference TRBV9 and TRBJ1-3 gives the full variable domain: DSGVTQTPKHLITATGQRVTLRCSPRSGDLSVYWYQQSLDQGLQFLIQYYNGEERAKGNILERFSAQQFPDLHSELNLSSLELGDSALYFCASSATGSGNTIYFGEGSWLTVV.

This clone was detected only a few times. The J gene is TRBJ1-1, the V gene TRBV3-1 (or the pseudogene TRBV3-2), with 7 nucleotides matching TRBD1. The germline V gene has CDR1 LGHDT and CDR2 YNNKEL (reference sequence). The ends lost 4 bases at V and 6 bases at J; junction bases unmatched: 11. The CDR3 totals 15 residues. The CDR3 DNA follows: TGTGCCAGCAGCCCAGCGCTACGGACAGGTTCTGAAGCTTTCTTT. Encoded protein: CASSPALRTGSEAFF.

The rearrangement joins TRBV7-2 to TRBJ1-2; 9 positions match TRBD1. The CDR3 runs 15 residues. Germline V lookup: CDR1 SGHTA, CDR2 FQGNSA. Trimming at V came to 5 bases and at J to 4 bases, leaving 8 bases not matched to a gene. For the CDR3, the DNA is TGTGCCAGCAGCGCAAGACAGGGGGTTATCTATGGCTACACCTTC. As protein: CASSARQGVIYGYTF.

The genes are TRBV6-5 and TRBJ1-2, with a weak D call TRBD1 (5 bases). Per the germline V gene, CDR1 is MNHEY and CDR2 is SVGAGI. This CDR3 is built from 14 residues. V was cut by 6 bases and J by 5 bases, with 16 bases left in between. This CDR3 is CASRAQGLGYGYTF. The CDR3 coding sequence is TGTGCCAGCAGAGCCCAGGGATTGGGATATGGCTACACCTTC.

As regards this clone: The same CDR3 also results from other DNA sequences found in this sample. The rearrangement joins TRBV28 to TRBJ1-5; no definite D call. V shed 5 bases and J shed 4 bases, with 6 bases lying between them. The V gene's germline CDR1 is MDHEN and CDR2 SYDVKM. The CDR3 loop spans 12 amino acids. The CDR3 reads CASSPPNQPQHF. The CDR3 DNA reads TGTGCCAGCAGTCCCCCTAATCAGCCCCAGCATTTT.

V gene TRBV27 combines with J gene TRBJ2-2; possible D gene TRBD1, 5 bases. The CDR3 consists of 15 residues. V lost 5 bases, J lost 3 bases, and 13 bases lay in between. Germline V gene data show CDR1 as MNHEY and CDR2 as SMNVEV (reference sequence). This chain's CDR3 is CASSTLIGDTGELFF. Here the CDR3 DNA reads TGTGCCAGCAGTACCTTGATAGGGGACACCGGGGAGCTGTTTTTT.

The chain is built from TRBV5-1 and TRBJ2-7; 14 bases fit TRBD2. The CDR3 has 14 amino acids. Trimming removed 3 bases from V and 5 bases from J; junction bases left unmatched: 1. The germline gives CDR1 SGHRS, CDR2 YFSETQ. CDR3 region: CASSSGLAGDEQYF. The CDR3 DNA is TGCGCCAGCAGCTCGGGACTAGCGGGAGACGAGCAGTACTTC.

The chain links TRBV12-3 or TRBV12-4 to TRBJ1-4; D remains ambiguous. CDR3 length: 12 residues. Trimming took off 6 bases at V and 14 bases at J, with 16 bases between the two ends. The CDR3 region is CASSPPTRGLFF. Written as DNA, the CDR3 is TGTGCCAGCAGCCCCCCAACCCGCGGTCTGTTTTTT.

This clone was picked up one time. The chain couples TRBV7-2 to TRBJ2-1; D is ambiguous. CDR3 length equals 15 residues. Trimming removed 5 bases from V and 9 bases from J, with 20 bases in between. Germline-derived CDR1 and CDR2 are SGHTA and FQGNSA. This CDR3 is CASSLSLGEVGEQFF. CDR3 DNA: TGTGCCAGCAGCCTATCCCTCGGTGAGGTCGGTGAGCAGTTCTTC.

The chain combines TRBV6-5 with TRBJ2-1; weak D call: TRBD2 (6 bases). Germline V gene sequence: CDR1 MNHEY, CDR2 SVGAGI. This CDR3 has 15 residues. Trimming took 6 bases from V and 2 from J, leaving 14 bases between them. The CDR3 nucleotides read TGTGCCAGCAGCTCCGGGACTCCTACCTACAATGAGCAGTTCTTC. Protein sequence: CASSSGTPTYNEQFF.

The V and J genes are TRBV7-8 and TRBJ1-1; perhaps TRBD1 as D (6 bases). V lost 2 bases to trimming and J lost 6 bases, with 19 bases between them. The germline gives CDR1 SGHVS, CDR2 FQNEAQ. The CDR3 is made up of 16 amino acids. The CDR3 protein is CASSLTSWGPRAEAFF. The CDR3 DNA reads TGTGCCAGCAGCTTAACTTCTTGGGGGCCTCGGGCTGAAGCTTTCTTT.

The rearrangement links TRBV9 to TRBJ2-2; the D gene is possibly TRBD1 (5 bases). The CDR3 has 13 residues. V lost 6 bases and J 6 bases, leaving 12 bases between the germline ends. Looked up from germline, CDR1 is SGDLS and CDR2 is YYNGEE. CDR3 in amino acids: CASTRVGAGELFF. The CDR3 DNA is TGTGCCAGCACCAGGGTCGGAGCCGGGGAGCTGTTTTTT.

CDR3 region: CASSVTENNEQFF. CDR3 coding DNA: TGTGCCAGCAGTGTTACAGAGAACAATGAGCAGTTCTTC. The rearrangement uses TRBV2 and TRBJ2-1; D is undetermined. With 4 bases removed from V and 5 bases from J, the gap between germline ends came to 9 bases. Germline V lookup: CDR1 SNHLY, CDR2 FYNNEI. This CDR3 has 13 amino acids.

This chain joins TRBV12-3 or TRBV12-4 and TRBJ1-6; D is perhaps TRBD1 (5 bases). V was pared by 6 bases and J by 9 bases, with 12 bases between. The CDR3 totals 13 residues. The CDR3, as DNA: TGTGCCAGCAGAAGGACACAGCCTTCACCCCTCCACTTT. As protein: CASRRTQPSPLHF.

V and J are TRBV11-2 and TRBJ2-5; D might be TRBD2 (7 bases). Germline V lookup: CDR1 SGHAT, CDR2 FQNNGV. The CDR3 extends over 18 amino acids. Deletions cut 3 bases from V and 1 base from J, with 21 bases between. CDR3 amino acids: CASSFHGGGAEGQETQYF. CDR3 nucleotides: TGTGCCAGCAGCTTCCACGGAGGGGGGGCCGAGGGCCAAGAGACCCAGTACTTC.